The 11 T cell receptor beta chains below all came from one sample that was sequenced in a study of vaccination and CD4 T cells after COVID-19 (dated by TCRdb to the early 2020s). The meaning of the sample's treatment or condition label: roughly 11-day PBMC culture with coronavirus spike peptide pools or control peptides (ViraFEST assay). Library preparation used PCR. Sequencing was carried out with an Illumina iSeq 100. TCR sequencing of DNA from cultured CD4+ T cells used the Oncomine TCR Beta short-read assay at the Johns Hopkins FTIC core. TCRdb reran the public reads through fastp at Q25 and MiXCR, keeping productive beta chains. Merged by CDR3 protein, the rows form single entries marked with the most common genes and DNA. The sample table holds approximately 26,000 distinct CDR3 sequences, of which over 60% were seen once. The ten largest clones take up 4.5% to 5% of the sample. These receptors' targets are unknown.

Sequences were obtained from CD4+ T cells from blood, cultured in vitro. All receptors derive from a human donor who had recovered from COVID-19.

This clonotype was detected once. The V call is TRBV20-1, the J call TRBJ2-3; 12 bases agree with TRBD2. CDR3 length equals 15 residues. The J segment lost 2 bases and the V segment lost 7 bases, leaving 7 bases of the junction unmatched. Germline V lookup: CDR1 DFQATT, CDR2 SNEGSKA (reference sequence). The CDR3 loop is CSGERTSGVTDTQYF. The CDR3 DNA is TGCAGTGGGGAAAGGACTAGCGGGGTCACAGATACGCAGTATTTT.

Turning to this clonotype: The junction does not match germline at one end; this may be a read error. The J gene is TRBJ2-1, the V gene TRBV20-1; a possible D gene is TRBD2 (5 bases). Germline V gene sequence: CDR1 DFQATT, CDR2 SNEGSKA (reference sequence). The CDR3 totals 12 residues. CDR3 loop: CSASSKSYEQFF. DNA for the CDR3: TGTAGTGCTAGCAGTAAGTCATATGAGCAGTTCTTC.

This clonotype was detected only a few times. The chain recombines TRBV6-2 or TRBV6-3 with TRBJ1-5; D call uncertain. Trimming took 5 bases from V and 0 from J, leaving 23 bases between them. The CDR3 totals 19 residues. The germline V gene encodes CDR1 MNHEY and CDR2 SVGEGT. The CDR3 DNA is TGTGCCAGCAGTCAGCCTCGAAAAGGAAGAGACCATAGCAATCAGCCCCAGCATTTT. Amino acids: CASSQPRKGRDHSNQPQHF.

The V and J genes are TRBV4-3 and TRBJ2-1; the D is unclear. Trimming pared 0 bases from V and 8 bases from J, leaving 14 bases between. This CDR3 spans 15 amino acids. Germline V lookup: CDR1 LGHNA, CDR2 YSLEER. For the CDR3, the DNA is TGCGCCAGCAGCCAAGATCCCGTCCCGTCCGATGAGCAGTTCTTC. This encodes CASSQDPVPSDEQFF.

The chain combines TRBV28 with TRBJ1-2; D remains unclear. Germline CDR1 and CDR2: MDHEN and SYDVKM. V dropped 2 bases and J dropped 4 bases, with 5 bases sitting between them. This CDR3 has 12 residues. CDR3 region: CASSLNSYGYTF. The CDR3 bases are TGTGCCAGCAGTTTAAACTCCTATGGCTACACCTTC.

The chain joins TRBV7-3 to TRBJ2-5; possibly TRBD2 for D (6 bases). Germline V gene sequence: CDR1 SGHTA, CDR2 FQGTGA. V was shortened by 1 base and J by 5 bases, with 14 bases between the two germline ends. The CDR3 extends over 15 amino acids. This CDR3 reads CASSLKVGGLETQYF. The CDR3 DNA reads as TGTGCCAGCAGCTTAAAAGTAGGAGGGTTGGAGACCCAGTACTTC. Combining the CDR3 with reference TRBV7-3 and TRBJ2-5 gives the whole variable domain GAGVSQTPSNKVTEKGKYVELRCDPISGHTALYWYRQSLGQGPEFLIYFQGTGAADDSGLPNDRFFAVRPEGSVSTLKIQRTERGDSAVYLCASSLKVGGLETQYFGPGTRLLVL.

The chain carries TRBV7-2 and TRBJ1-2; maybe TRBD1 (5 bases). The CDR3 runs 13 residues. V shed 5 bases and J shed 7 bases, with 14 bases lying between them. The germline V gene encodes CDR1 SGHTA and CDR2 FQGNSA. The CDR3 here is CASSPPARGGYTF. Written as DNA, the CDR3 is TGTGCCAGCAGCCCCCCGGCAAGGGGTGGCTACACCTTC.

The rearrangement uses TRBV20-1 and TRBJ1-2; no firm D call. Germline CDR1 is DFQATT and CDR2 is SNEGSKA (reference sequence). Trimming took 0 bases from V and 4 from J, leaving 15 bases between them. The CDR3 has 15 amino acids. Written as DNA, the CDR3 is TGCAGTGCTAGAGATCTTCCACAGAAGGGCTATGGCTACACCTTC. Protein sequence: CSARDLPQKGYGYTF.

The rearrangement uses TRBV6-2 or TRBV6-3 and TRBJ1-6; D unresolved. CDR3 length equals 19 residues. V was cut by 6 bases and J by 4 bases, with 25 bases left in between. Germline-derived CDR1 and CDR2 are MNHEY and SVGEGT. The CDR3 sequence: CASSPTRQRSTGYNSPLHF. Here the CDR3 DNA reads TGTGCCAGCAGCCCCACAAGGCAAAGATCGACTGGGTATAATTCACCCCTCCACTTT.

This clonotype was detected once. The V and J genes are TRBV19 and TRBJ1-5; no clear D gene. There are 14 residues in the CDR3. The germline V gene has CDR1 LNHDA and CDR2 SQIVND (reference sequence). Trimming took off 4 bases at V and 6 bases at J, with 13 bases between the two ends. CDR3 bases: TGTGCCAGTAGTACCCCACCGATTGGTCAGCCCCAGCATTTT. It codes for CASSTPPIGQPQHF.

The chain employs TRBV6-5 and TRBJ2-1, with TRBD2 as a possible D gene (6 bases). Trimming left V 2 bases short and J 7 bases short, with 15 bases between. The V gene's germline CDR1 is MNHEY and CDR2 SVGAGI. The CDR3 loop spans 15 amino acids. CDR3 region: CASSYNRGGDNEQFF. The CDR3 DNA follows: TGTGCCAGCAGTTACAACCGGGGAGGAGATAATGAGCAGTTCTTC.